This TCR beta chain appears in the sequencing data of a study of CD8 T cells in ankylosing spondylitis. Overall study findings and caveats: The disease-linked clones had a CD8+ phenotype and low blood frequencies. Certain motif variants had earlier been reported in reactive arthritis synovial fluid and blood. Reported data indicate significant enrichment of disease-linked clones within matched ankylosing spondylitis synovial fluid. It appeared that ankylosing spondylitis blood was characterized by a TCR beta motif of several highly homologous variants.

Notes on this clonotype: The target antigen is unknown.

The V end was cut by 5 bases, the J end by 4 bases, with 17 bases between. The germline gives CDR1 LNHNV, CDR2 YYDKDF (reference sequence). This CDR3 has 15 amino acids. By quantitative 5'-RACE with molecular barcodes, the TCR beta libraries were made. MiXCR, applied by TCRdb to the 5' RACE reads, yields one record per CDR3 protein. This table has 750,000 to 850,000 distinct CDR3 sequences, about 11% appearing once. This chain links TRBV15 with TRBJ1-2; a possible D gene is TRBD1 (5 bases). This receptor was identified in a male donor with ankylosing spondylitis. Sequencing was carried out using blood, either unsorted or a sorted T cell fraction (not recorded which). The CDR3 loop reads CATSEETVNVYGYTF. DNA of the CDR3: TGTGCCACCAGCGAGGAGACAGTTAATGTCTATGGCTACACCTTC.